This T cell receptor (beta chain) was recorded in a study of control samples from healthy donors and cancer patients. The protocol was immunoSEQ multiplex PCR, while the TCRdb copy is restricted to in-frame clones and leaves out a portion. Seen here are 100,000 to 150,000 clones, around 87% observed once, and the top ten hold 2.9%. The sequencing input was blood. The receptor comes from a man in his 60s in good health.

CDR3 in DNA: TGCGCCAGCAGCCAAGATCCATCGCAGGGGGCCAGGAACGAGCAGTTCTTC. This encodes CASSQDPSQGARNEQFF. The V gene is TRBV4-3, the J gene TRBJ2-1; 8 positions agree with TRBD1. The CDR3 has 17 residues. Looked up from germline, CDR1 is LGHNA and CDR2 is YSLEER. Trimming at V came to 0 bases and at J to 10 bases, leaving 14 bases not matched to a gene.